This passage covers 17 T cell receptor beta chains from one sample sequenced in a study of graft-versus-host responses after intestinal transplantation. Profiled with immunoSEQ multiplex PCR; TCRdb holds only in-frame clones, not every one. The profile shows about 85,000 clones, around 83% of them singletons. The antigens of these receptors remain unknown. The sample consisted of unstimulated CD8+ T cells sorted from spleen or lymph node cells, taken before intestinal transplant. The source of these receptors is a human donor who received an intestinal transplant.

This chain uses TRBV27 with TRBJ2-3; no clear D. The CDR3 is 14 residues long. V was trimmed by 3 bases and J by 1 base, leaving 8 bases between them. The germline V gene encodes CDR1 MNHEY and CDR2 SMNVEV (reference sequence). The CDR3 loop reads CASSFHDGTDTQYF. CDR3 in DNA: TGTGCCAGCAGTTTCCACGACGGCACAGATACGCAGTATTTT.

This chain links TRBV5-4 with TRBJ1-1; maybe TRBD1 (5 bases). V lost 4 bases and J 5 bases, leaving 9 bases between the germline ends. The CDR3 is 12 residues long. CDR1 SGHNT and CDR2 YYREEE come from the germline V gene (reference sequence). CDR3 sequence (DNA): TGTGCCAGCAGCCAGGGTGATACTGAAGCTTTCTTT. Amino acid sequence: CASSQGDTEAFF.

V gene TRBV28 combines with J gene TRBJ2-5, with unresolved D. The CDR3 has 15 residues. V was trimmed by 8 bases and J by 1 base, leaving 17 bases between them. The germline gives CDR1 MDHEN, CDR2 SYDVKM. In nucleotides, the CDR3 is TGTGCCAGCGTCTTCCGGGTCGATCTCCAAGAGACCCAGTACTTC. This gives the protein CASVFRVDLQETQYF.

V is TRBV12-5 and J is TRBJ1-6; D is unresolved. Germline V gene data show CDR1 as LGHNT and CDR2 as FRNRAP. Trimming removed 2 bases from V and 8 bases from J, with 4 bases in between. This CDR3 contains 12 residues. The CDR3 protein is CASGLRDSPLHF. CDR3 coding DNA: TGTGCTAGTGGTTTGAGGGATTCACCCCTCCACTTT.

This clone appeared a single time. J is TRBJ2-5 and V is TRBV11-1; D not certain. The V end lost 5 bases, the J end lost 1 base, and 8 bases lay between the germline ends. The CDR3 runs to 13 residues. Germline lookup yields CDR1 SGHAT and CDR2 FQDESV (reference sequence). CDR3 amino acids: CASSPPLQETQYF. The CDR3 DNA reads TGTGCCAGCAGCCCCCCCCTCCAAGAGACCCAGTACTTC.

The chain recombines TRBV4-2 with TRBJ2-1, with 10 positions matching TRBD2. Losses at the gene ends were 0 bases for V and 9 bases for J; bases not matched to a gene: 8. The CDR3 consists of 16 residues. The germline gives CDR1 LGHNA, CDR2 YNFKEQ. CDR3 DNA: TGTGCCAGCAGCCAAGAGTGGGCTAGCGGGAGTATTGAGCAGTTCTTC. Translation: CASSQEWASGSIEQFF.

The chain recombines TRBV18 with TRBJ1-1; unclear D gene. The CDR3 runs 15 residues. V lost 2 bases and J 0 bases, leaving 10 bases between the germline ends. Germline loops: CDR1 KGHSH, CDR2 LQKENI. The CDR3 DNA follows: TGTGCCAGCTCACCAGCGGGAGGGATGAACACTGAAGCTTTCTTT. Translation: CASSPAGGMNTEAFF. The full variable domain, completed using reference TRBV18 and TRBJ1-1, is NAGVMQNPRHLVRRRGQEARLRCSPMKGHSHVYWYRQLPEEGLKFMVYLQKENIIDESGMPKERFSAEFPKEGPSILRIQQVVRGDSAAYFCASSPAGGMNTEAFFGQGTRLTVV.

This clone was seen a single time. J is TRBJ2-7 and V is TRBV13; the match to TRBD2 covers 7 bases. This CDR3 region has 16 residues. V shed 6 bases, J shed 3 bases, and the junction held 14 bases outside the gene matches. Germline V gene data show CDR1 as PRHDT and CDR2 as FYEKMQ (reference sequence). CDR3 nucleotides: TGTGCCAGCAGTCAGGGCTTGGGTCTAGCGGACTACGAGCAGTACTTC. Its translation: CASSQGLGLADYEQYF.

CDR3 nucleotides: TGTGCCAGTCGGGACAGGGCTTCCTACGAGCAGTACTTC. Its translation: CASRDRASYEQYF. The chain carries TRBV28 and TRBJ2-7, with TRBD1 matching over 9 bases. CDR1 and CDR2 (germline): MDHEN, SYDVKM. The CDR3 length is 13 residues. V was pared by 9 bases and J by 1 base, with 4 bases of the junction left unmatched. Full variable domain (missing parts from reference TRBV28 and TRBJ2-7): DVKVTQSSRYLVKRTGEKVFLECVQDMDHENMFWYRQDPGLGLRLIYFSYDVKMKEKGDIPEGYSVSREKKERFSLILESASTNQTSMYLCASRDRASYEQYFGPGTRLTVT.

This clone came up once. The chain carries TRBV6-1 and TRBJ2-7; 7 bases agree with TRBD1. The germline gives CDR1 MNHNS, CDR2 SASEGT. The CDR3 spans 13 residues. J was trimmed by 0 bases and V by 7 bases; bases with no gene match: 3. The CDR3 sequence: CASTGGDSYEQYF. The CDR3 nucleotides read TGTGCCAGCACAGGGGGTGACTCCTACGAGCAGTACTTC.

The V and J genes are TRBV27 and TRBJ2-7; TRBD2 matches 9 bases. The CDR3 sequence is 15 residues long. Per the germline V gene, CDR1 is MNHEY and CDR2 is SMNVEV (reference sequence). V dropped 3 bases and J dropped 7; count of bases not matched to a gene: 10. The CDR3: CASSLIGGRAQEQYF. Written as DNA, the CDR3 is TGTGCCAGCAGTTTGATTGGCGGGAGGGCACAGGAGCAGTACTTC.

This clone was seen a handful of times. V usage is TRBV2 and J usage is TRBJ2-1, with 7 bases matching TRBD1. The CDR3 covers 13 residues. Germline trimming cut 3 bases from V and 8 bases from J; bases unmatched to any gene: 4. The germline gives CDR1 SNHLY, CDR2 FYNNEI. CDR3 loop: CASSELGGDEQFF. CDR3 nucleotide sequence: TGTGCCAGCAGTGAGTTAGGGGGCGATGAGCAGTTCTTC.

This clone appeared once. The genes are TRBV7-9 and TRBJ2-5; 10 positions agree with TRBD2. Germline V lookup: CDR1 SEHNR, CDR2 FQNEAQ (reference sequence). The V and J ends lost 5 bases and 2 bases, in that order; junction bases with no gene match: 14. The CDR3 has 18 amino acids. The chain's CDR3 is CASSPREAGGLWQETQYF. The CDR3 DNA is TGTGCCAGCAGCCCCCGGGAAGCGGGGGGGCTTTGGCAAGAGACCCAGTACTTC.

CDR3 nucleotides: TGCGCCAGCAGCCAATACCCGGGGACGGGCCCCTCGTGGGAGCAGTACTTC. This encodes CASSQYPGTGPSWEQYF. The chain employs TRBV4-1 and TRBJ2-7; the D call may be TRBD1 or TRBD2 (5 bases each). V lost 2 bases and J 7 bases, leaving 24 bases between the germline ends. CDR1 and CDR2 (germline): MGHRA, YSYEKL. The CDR3 loop spans 17 amino acids.

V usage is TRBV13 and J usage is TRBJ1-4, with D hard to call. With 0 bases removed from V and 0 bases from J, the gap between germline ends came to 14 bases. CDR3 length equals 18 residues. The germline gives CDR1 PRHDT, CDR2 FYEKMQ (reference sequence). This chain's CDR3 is CASSLGHGGVATNEKLFF. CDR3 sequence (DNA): TGTGCCAGCAGCTTAGGCCATGGAGGAGTTGCAACTAATGAAAAACTGTTTTTT.

CDR3 region: CASSSGLQPSTDTQYF. The CDR3 region has the DNA TGTGCCAGCAGCTCGGGACTACAACCTAGCACAGATACGCAGTATTTT. This chain uses TRBV5-4 with TRBJ2-3; 7 bases match TRBD2. The junction had 7 bases not matched to a gene; V was cut back by 3 bases and J by 0 bases. CDR3 length equals 16 residues. Germline CDR1 reads SGHNT; CDR2 reads YYREEE (reference sequence). Filled out from reference TRBV5-4 and TRBJ2-3, the complete variable domain reads ETGVTQSPTHLIKTRGQQVTLRCSSQSGHNTVSWYQQALGQGPQFIFQYYREEENGRGNFPPRFSGLQFPNYSSELNVNALELDDSALYLCASSSGLQPSTDTQYFGPGTRLTVL.

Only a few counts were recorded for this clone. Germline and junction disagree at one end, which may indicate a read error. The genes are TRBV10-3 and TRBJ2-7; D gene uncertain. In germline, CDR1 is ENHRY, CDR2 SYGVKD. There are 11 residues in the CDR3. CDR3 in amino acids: CPILCSYEQYF. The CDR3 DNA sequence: TGTCCCATCTTATGCTCCTACGAGCAGTACTTC.